The sequence of this T cell receptor (beta chain) was determined in a study of beta chain features in type 1 diabetes. What was sequenced were expressed TCRB transcripts, since all of the isolated RNA had been reverse transcribed. Data came from immunoSEQ multiplex PCR; TCRdb stores just in-frame clones and leaves some out. The table records 350,000 to 450,000 clones, about 15% of them present only once. Germline CDR1 is SEHNR and CDR2 is FQNEAQ (reference sequence). V lost 1 base, J lost 5 bases, and 9 bases lay in between. The CDR3 sequence is 13 residues long. Only a few counts were recorded for this clone.

The TCR sequence derives from a man aged 25-45 years in good health. The chain combines TRBV7-9 with TRBJ2-7, with no clear D. Sequencing was done on a sample of naive CD4+ T cells from blood. CDR3 nucleotide sequence: TGTGCCAGCAGCTTAGGGGAACCTCACGAGCAGTACTTC. This translates into CASSLGEPHEQYF.